Included here is one T cell receptor (beta chain) sequence, with context. What this receptor recognizes is not known. No base quality information exists; no much larger clone differs at one position. The sample is drawn from a study of response to subunit inactivated influenza vaccine (dated by TCRdb to 2017 to 2018). Study-level background: Deep quantitative T cell receptor repertoire profiling was used in the study to track responses to a trivalent subunit inactivated influenza vaccine.

Overall results and qualifications from the work: The authors suggested that each seasonal influenza vaccination may recruit only a limited number of new T cells.

Libraries were made using RT-PCR. This sample was sequenced with an Illumina HiSeq 2500. TCRdb reanalyzed the raw reads on its own, using fastp at Q25 for trimming and MiXCR for clone calling, and kept in-frame beta chains. Every distinct CDR3 protein forms one entry, paired with its most common genes and DNA. Within this sample are about 500,000 distinct CDR3 sequences, with more than 15% of them counted one time only. Of the sample, roughly 3.1% is held by the ten largest clones. There are 13 amino acids in the CDR3, from cysteine to phenylalanine inclusive. Only the CDR3 portion is preserved as DNA: 39 bases, with reading frame beginning at the first base. Trimming at the junction amounts to 9 bases on V and 6 bases on J, and the germline ends lie 18 bases apart. Via the germline V gene, CDR1 is SGHNT and CDR2 YENEEA.

Here the sequenced sample was CD4+ T cells sorted from PBMCs, taken around 25 months after vaccination. This TCR came from a man between 50 and 75 years old who received an inactivated influenza vaccine. Donor details come from another sample of the same person, matched by shared clones. Here the chain combines TRBV11-3 and TRBJ2-7; TRBD2 could be the D gene, as 5 bases match. The nucleotides read TGTGCCAGAAAAAATGGGAGATATGCCGAGCAGTACTTC. It is translated as CARKNGRYAEQYF. Supplemented by the reference TRBV11-3 and TRBJ2-7 proteins around the CDR3, the complete variable domain is EAGVVQSPRYKIIEKKQPVAFWCNPISGHNTLYWYLQNLGQGPELLIRYENEEAVDDSQLPKDRFSAERLKGVDSTLKIQPAELGDSAVYLCARKNGRYAEQYFGPGTRLTVT.